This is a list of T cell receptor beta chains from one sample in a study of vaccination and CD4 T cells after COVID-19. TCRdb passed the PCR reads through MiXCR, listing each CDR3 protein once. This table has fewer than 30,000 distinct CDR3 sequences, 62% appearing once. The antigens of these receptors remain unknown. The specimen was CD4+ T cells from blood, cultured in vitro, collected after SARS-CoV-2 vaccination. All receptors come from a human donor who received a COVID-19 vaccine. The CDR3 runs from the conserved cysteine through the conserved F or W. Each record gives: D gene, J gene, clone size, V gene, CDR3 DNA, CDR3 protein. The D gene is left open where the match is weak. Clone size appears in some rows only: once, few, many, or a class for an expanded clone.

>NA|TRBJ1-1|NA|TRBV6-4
TGTGCCAGCAGCCCCCTATCTAGGGGAGACACTGAAGCTTTCTTT
CASSPLSRGDTEAFF
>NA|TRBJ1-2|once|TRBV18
TGTGCCAGCTCACCACCGAGCCTTGCCAGCTATGGCTACACCTTC
CASSPPSLASYGYTF
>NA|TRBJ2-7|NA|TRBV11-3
TGTGCCAGCAGCTTAGGAGGGTCCTACGAGCAGTACTTC
CASSLGGSYEQYF
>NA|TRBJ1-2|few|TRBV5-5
TGTGCCAGCAGTCCCGGGCCTAACTATGGCTACACCTTC
CASSPGPNYGYTF
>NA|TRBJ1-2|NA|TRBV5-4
TGTGCCAGCAGCTTGTCCGGGACCCACGGGGGCTATGGCTACACCTTC
CASSLSGTHGGYGYTF
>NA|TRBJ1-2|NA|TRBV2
TGTGCCAGCAGTGACAGGGGCTATGGCTACACCTTC
CASSDRGYGYTF
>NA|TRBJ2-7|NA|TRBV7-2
TGTGCCAGCAGTCAGGAGGTGCGGTTGTACTTC
CASSQEVRLYF
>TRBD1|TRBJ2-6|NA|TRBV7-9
TGTGCCAGCAGCCCCGGGACAGGGCCTTACTCTGGGGCCAACGTCCTGACTTTC
CASSPGTGPYSGANVLTF
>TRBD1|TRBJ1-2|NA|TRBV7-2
TGTGCCAGCAGCTCGCAAACCCTCAGATGGACAGGGGGCGTGTATGGCTACACCTTC
CASSSQTLRWTGGVYGYTF
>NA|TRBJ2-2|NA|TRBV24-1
TGTGCCACCAGTGAGAACCATGGCGGGGAGCTGTTTTTT
CATSENHGGELFF
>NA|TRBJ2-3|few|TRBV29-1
TGCAGCGTTGGGGGTGGAGGGCGTACGCAGTATTTT
CSVGGGGRTQYF
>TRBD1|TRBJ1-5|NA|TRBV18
TGTGCCAGCTCACCGGGACAGGGAAGAGGCAATCAGCCCCAGCATTTT
CASSPGQGRGNQPQHF
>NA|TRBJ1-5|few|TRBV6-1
TGTGCCAGCAGTGGCTATAGGGGCGACGGAGGGAATCAGCCCCAGCATTTT
CASSGYRGDGGNQPQHF
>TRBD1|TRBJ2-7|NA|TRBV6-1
TGTGCCAGCAGTGAAGTGACAGGGGGCGGGAAGCAGTACTTC
CASSEVTGGGKQYF
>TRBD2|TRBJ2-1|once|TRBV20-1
TGCAGTGCAACTAGCGGGGGGCCTCCCTACAATGAGCAGTTCTTC
CSATSGGPPYNEQFF
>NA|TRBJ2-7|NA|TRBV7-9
TGTGCCAGCAGCCCGACAGGTTCGTCCTACGAGCAGTACTTC
CASSPTGSSYEQYF
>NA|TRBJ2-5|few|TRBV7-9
TGTGCCAGCAGCTTGGGGTTCAGAGAGACCCAGTACTTC
CASSLGFRETQYF
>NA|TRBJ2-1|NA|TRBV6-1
TGTGCCACCGAGGGAGGTTACCCCCCCAATGAGCAGTTCTTC
CATEGGYPPNEQFF
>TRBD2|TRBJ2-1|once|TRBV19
TGTGCCAGTAGTATCCGCAGCGGGGGAACAACCTACAATGAGCAGTTCTTC
CASSIRSGGTTYNEQFF
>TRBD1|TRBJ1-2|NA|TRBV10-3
TGTGCCATGAGGGGACAGGATCATGGCTACACCTTC
CAMRGQDHGYTF
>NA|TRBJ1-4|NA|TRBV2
TGTGCCAGCAGTGAAGTACAGAGGAACGAAAAACTGTTTTTT
CASSEVQRNEKLFF
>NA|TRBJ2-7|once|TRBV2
TGTGCCAGCAGTGAGGTTGCGGGGCAGGTCGAGCAGTACTTC
CASSEVAGQVEQYF
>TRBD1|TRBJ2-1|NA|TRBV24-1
TGTGCCACCAGTGATTCCGACGGGACAGACAATGAGCAGTTCTTC
CATSDSDGTDNEQFF
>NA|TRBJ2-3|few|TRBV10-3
TGTGCCATCAGTGAGTCGGACCCGGATACGCAGTATTTT
CAISESDPDTQYF
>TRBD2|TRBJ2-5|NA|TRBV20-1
TGCAGTGCTACTAGCGGGGGCCAGGAGACCCAGTACTTC
CSATSGGQETQYF
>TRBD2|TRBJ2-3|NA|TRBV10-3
TGTGCCATCAGTGAGTCGAAGGCTAGCGGACGCACAGATACGCAGTATTTT
CAISESKASGRTDTQYF
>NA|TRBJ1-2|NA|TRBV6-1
TGTGCCAGCAGTGCAGGCGCCGGTAACTATGGCTCCACCTTC
CASSAGAGNYGSTF
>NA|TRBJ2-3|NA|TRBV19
TGTGCCAGTAGTGGTTACCTAGCACGACATACGCAGTATTTT
CASSGYLARHTQYF
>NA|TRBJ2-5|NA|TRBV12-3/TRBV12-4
TGTGCCAGCAGTCCCCCGTGGGAACAAGAGACCCAGTACTTC
CASSPPWEQETQYF
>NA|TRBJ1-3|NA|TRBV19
TGTGCCGGGGGATCTGGAAACACCATATATTTT
CAGGSGNTIYF
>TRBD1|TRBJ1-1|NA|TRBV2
TGTGCCAGCAGTTTACACAGGGGCCGGAACACTGAAGCTTTCTTT
CASSLHRGRNTEAFF
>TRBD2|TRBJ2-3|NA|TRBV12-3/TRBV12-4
TGTGCCAGCAGTTTAGCTAGCGGGGGGGCAAGCACAGATACGCAGTATTTT
CASSLASGGASTDTQYF
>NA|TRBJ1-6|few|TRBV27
TGTGCCAGCAGTTTATTCGGGTACCAACCTTCACCCCTCCACTTT
CASSLFGYQPSPLHF
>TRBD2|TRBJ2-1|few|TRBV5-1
TGCGCCAGCAGCCCAGGGACTAGTGACTACAATGAGCAGTTCTTC
CASSPGTSDYNEQFF
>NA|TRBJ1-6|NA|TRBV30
TGTGCCTGGAGGTACGGCGCCGGGGGAGCCCTCCACTTT
CAWRYGAGGALHF
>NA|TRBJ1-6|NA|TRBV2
TGTGCCAGCAGACGTAGGTCACCCCTCCACTTT
CASRRRSPLHF
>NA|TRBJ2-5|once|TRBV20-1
TGCAGTGCTAGACTGTCAAGGTGGGAGACCCAGTACTTC
CSARLSRWETQYF
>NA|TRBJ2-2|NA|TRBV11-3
TGTGCCAGCAGCTTAGTCCGTCGGGGCGGGGAGCTGTTTTTT
CASSLVRRGGELFF
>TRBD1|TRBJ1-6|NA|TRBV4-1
TGCGCCAGCAGCCAAGGTATGACAGGGGAAACCTATAATTCACCCCTCCACTTT
CASSQGMTGETYNSPLHF
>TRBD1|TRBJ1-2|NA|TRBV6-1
TGTGCCAGCAGTGAAGATGGGGACAGAATTTATGGCTACACCTTC
CASSEDGDRIYGYTF
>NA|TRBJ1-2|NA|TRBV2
TGTGCCAGCAGTCCGACCGTCAACTATGGCTACACCTTC
CASSPTVNYGYTF
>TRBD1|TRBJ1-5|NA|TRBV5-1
TGCGCCAGCAGCTTGGGCCCTACAGGGGGAGGTAATCAGCCCCAGCATTTT
CASSLGPTGGGNQPQHF